This TCR beta chain is drawn from a study of blood T cells in healthy people across ages. About the research overall: About one barcoded beta molecule was captured per two T cells (by template switching).

Details on this clonotype: Its antigen is undetermined.

Study results and caveats: Per million T cells, TCR beta diversity dropped roughly linearly as age increased.

The germline CDR1 and CDR2 sequences are MDHEN and SYDVKM. The CDR3 contains 16 residues. Trimming shortened V by 4 bases and J by 4 bases, and 20 bases separated the two germline ends. PCR was performed a second time for about 7 to 11 cycles using a sample-barcoded 5' primer and a J-beta primer mix. Per sample, CDR3-containing paired-end reads numbered at least 3 million. TCRdb processed the 5' RACE reads anew with MiXCR; each CDR3 protein has one entry. The table records 890,000 or so distinct CDR3 sequences, around 62% of them present only once. The specimen was blood. V usage is TRBV28 and J usage is TRBJ2-7, with a possible D match to TRBD2 (6 bases). This receptor was identified in a man between 25 and 39 years old in good health. CDR3 in DNA: TGTGCCAGCAGTTCTCCGGGTAGGAGGGCAAGGTACGAGCAGTACTTC. This translates into CASSSPGRRARYEQYF.